These T cell receptor beta chains were read from a single sample in a study of cytomegalovirus exposure and HLA in healthy donors. Here immunoSEQ multiplex PCR was the method, and the copy in TCRdb shows in-frame clones only, minus some. The sample contains 85,000 to 95,000 clones, approximately 7.1% of which appear only once. The sequenced material came from PBMCs. The receptors derive from a man in his fifties or sixties in good health and CMV-seronegative. The CDR3 runs from the conserved cysteine through the conserved F or W. Each record gives: clone size, CDR3 length, V gene, D gene, J gene, CDR3 DNA, CDR3 protein. A D gene is named only where the DNA matches it firmly. Some rows have no size entry. The others give once, few or many, or a class for an expanded clone.

NA	15	TRBV5-8	TRBD1	TRBJ2-7	TGTGCCAGCAGCGGATCCGGGACAGCTTTCTACGAGCAGTACTTC	CASSGSGTAFYEQYF
few	14	TRBV9	NA	TRBJ1-4	TGTGCCAGCAGCGTAGGGACTCTAAATGAAAAACTGTTTTTT	CASSVGTLNEKLFF
few	14	TRBV7-2	NA	TRBJ1-2	TGTGCCAGCAGCCGGGGATTGGAGGTGCCTGGCTACACCTTC	CASSRGLEVPGYTF
NA	15	TRBV29-1	NA	TRBJ2-3	TGCAGCGTTGAACCGCTAGAGGGAGGTGCAGATACGCAGTATTTT	CSVEPLEGGADTQYF
NA	15	TRBV9	NA	TRBJ2-2	TGTGCCAGCAGCGTAGGGGCTGCGATCACCGGGGAGCTGTTTTTT	CASSVGAAITGELFF
few	13	TRBV7-6	NA	TRBJ2-5	TGTGCCAGCAGCCGCGGACAGAAAGAGACCCAGTACTTC	CASSRGQKETQYF
few	15	TRBV9	TRBD2	TRBJ2-5	TGTGCCAGCAGCACCGGGACTAGCGGGGGCGAGACCCAGTACTTC	CASSTGTSGGETQYF
NA	15	TRBV5-4	TRBD1	TRBJ1-6	TGTGCCAGCAGGTACAACCGGGACAGAAATTCACCCCTCCACTTT	CASRYNRDRNSPLHF
NA	11	TRBV7-9	NA	TRBJ2-1	TGTGCCAGCGGAGGATACAATGAGCAGTTCTTC	CASGGYNEQFF
few	12	TRBV5-6	NA	TRBJ2-7	TGTGCCAGCAGCTTGGTTGGCGGCGAGCAGTACTTC	CASSLVGGEQYF
few	14	TRBV11-3	TRBD2	TRBJ2-1	TGTGCCAGCAGCTTAGCGGGGGCGGGGGGTGAGCAGTTCTTC	CASSLAGAGGEQFF
few	18	TRBV9	TRBD2	TRBJ2-1	TGTGCCAGCAGCGTTGGACTAGCGGGAACGAGCTCCTACAATGAGCAGTTCTTC	CASSVGLAGTSSYNEQFF
NA	15	TRBV5-1	TRBD1	TRBJ2-4	TGCGCCAGCAGCTTTATGGGACAGGGGGGAAACATTCAGTACTTC	CASSFMGQGGNIQYF
few	16	TRBV7-9	TRBD1	TRBJ1-1	TGTGCCAGCAGCTGGGCAGGGGGCGCACGGGACACTGAAGCTTTCTTT	CASSWAGGARDTEAFF
few	15	TRBV25-1	NA	TRBJ2-3	TGTGCCAGCAGTGAACAGGGAGGAGTAACAGATACGCAGTATTTT	CASSEQGGVTDTQYF
few	14	TRBV9	NA	TRBJ1-6	TGTGCCAGCAGCGTAAGTGTAGTAAATTCACCCCTCCACTTT	CASSVSVVNSPLHF
NA	20	TRBV6-1	TRBD2	TRBJ2-1	TGTGCCAGCAGTGAAGACCTAGCGGGGGGGATATTTAGCTCCTACAATGAGCAGTTCTTC	CASSEDLAGGIFSSYNEQFF
NA	15	TRBV19	TRBD1	TRBJ1-3	TGTGCCAGTAGTAGACCCGGGACAGCGGGAAACACCATATATTTT	CASSRPGTAGNTIYF